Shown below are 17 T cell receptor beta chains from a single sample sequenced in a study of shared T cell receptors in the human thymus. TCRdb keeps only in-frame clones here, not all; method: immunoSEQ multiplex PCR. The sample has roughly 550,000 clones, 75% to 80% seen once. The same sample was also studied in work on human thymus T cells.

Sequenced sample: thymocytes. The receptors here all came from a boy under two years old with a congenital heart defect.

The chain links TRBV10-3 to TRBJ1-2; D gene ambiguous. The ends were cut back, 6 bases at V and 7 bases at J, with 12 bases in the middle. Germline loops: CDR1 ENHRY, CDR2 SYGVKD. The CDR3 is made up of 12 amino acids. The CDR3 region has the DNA TGTGCCATCAGGTCAACGGTGTCTGGCTACACCTTC. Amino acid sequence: CAIRSTVSGYTF.

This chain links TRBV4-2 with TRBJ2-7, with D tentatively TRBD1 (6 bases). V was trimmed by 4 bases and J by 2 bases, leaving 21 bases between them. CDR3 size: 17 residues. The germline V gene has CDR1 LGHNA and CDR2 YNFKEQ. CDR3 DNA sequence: TGTGCCAGCAGCCGAGGGGACATCCGAGCTACCCCCTACGAGCAGTACTTC. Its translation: CASSRGDIRATPYEQYF.

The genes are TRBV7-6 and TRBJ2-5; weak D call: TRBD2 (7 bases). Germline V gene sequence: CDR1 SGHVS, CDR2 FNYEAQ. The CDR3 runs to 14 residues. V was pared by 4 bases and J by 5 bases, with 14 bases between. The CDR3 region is CASSSGGRDETQYF. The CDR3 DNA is TGTGCCAGCAGCTCGGGGGGCAGGGACGAGACCCAGTACTTC. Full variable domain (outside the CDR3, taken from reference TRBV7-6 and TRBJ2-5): GAGVSQSPRYKVTKRGQDVALRCDPISGHVSLYWYRQALGQGPEFLTYFNYEAQQDKSGLPNDRFSAERPEGSISTLTIQRTEQRDSAMYRCASSSGGRDETQYFGPGTRLLVL.

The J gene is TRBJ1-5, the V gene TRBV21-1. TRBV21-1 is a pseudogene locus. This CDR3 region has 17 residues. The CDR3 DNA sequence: TGTGCCAGCAGCCCCCGGTCGGGGGGAGGGGGCAATCAGCCCCAGCATTTT. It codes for CASSPRSGGGGNQPQHF.

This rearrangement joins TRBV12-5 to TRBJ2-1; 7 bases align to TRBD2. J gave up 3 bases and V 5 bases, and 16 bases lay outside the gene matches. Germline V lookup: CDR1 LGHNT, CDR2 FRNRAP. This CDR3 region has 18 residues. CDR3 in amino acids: CASGPGLMREWVYNEQFF. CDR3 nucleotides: TGTGCTAGTGGTCCAGGGTTAATGCGGGAGTGGGTCTACAATGAGCAGTTCTTC.

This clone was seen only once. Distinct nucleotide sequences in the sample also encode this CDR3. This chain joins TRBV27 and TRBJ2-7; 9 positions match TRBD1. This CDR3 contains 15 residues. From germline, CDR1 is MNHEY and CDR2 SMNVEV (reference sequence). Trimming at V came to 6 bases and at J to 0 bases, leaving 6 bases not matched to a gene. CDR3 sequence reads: CASSRGQGSSYEQYF. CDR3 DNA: TGTGCCAGCAGCCGAGGACAGGGGAGCTCCTACGAGCAGTACTTC.

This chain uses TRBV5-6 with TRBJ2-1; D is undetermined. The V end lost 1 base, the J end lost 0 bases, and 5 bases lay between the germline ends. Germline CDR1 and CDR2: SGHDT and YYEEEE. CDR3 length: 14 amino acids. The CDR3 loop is CASSLTSSYNEQFF. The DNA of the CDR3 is TGTGCCAGCAGCTTGACCAGCTCCTACAATGAGCAGTTCTTC. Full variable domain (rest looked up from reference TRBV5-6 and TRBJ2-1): DAGVTQSPTHLIKTRGQQVTLRCSPKSGHDTVSWYQQALGQGPQFIFQYYEEEERQRGNFPDRFSGHQFPNYSSELNVNALLLGDSALYLCASSLTSSYNEQFFGPGTRLTVL.

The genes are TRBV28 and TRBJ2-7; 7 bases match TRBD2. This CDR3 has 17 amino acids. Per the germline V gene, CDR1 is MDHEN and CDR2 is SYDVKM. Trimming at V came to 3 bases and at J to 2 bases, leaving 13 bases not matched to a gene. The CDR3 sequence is CASSFGDRASGPYEQYF. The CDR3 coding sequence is TGTGCCAGCAGTTTTGGGGACCGGGCTAGCGGCCCCTACGAGCAGTACTTC.

CDR3 DNA: TGTGCCAGCAAACCACCGGGACTAGCGGGAGAAGCCCCCTACAATGAGCAGTTCTTC. It codes for CASKPPGLAGEAPYNEQFF. The rearrangement uses TRBV27 and TRBJ2-1; 14 bases are shared with TRBD2. J gave up 2 bases and V 7 bases, and 13 bases lay outside the gene matches. The CDR3 is 19 residues long. The V gene's germline CDR1 is MNHEY and CDR2 SMNVEV (reference sequence).

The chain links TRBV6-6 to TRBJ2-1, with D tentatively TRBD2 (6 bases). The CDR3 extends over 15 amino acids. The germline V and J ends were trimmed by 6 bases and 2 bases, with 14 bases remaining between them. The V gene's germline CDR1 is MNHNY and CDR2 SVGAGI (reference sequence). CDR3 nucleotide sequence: TGTGCCAGCAGCCGGGAGCGTTCTGCCTACAATGAGCAGTTCTTC. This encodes CASSRERSAYNEQFF.

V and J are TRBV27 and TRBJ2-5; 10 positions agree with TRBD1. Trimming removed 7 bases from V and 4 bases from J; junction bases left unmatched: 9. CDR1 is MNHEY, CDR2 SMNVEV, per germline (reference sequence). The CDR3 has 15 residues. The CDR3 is CASTQGTGVGETQYF. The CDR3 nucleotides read TGTGCCAGCACCCAGGGGACAGGGGTCGGAGAGACCCAGTACTTC.

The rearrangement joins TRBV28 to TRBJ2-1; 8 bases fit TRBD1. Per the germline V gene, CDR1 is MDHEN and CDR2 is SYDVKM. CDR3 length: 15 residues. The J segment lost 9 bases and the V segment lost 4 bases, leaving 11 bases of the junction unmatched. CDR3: CASSSIVDRAGEQFF. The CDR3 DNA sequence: TGTGCCAGCAGTTCTATTGTGGACAGGGCTGGTGAGCAGTTCTTC.

CDR3 region: CANPLTGTEAFF. The CDR3 nucleotides read TGTGCCAATCCCCTTACGGGCACTGAAGCTTTCTTT. The chain couples TRBV10-3 to TRBJ1-1, with D unclear. Trimming took off 10 bases at V and 4 bases at J, with 13 bases between the two ends. CDR3 length: 12 residues. Per the germline V gene, CDR1 is ENHRY and CDR2 is SYGVKD.

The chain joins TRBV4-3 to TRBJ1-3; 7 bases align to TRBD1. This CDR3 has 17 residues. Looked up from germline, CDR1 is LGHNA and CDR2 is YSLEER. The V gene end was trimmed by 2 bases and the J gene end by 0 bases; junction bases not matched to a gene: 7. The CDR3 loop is CASSQRQGNYSGNTIYF. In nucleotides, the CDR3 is TGCGCCAGCAGCCAAAGACAGGGAAATTACTCTGGAAACACCATATATTTT.

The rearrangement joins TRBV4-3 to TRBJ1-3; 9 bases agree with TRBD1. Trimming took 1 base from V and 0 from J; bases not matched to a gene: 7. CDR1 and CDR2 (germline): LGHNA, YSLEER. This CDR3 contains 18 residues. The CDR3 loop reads CASSQVRIQGASGNTIYF. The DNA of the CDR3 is TGCGCCAGCAGCCAAGTAAGGATACAGGGGGCCTCTGGAAACACCATATATTTT.

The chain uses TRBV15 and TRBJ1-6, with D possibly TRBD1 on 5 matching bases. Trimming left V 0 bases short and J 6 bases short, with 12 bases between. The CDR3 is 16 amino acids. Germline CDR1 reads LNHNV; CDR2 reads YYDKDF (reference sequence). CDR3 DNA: TGTGCCACCAGCAGAGAGGGGCGGATAACTAATTCACCCCTCCACTTT. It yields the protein CATSREGRITNSPLHF.

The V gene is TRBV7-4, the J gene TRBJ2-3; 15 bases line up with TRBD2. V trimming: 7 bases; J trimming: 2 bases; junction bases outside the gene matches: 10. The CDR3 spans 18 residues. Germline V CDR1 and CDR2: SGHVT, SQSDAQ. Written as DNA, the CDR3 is TGTGCCAGCACCCCCCTGGGACTAGCGGGAGGCCCCACAGATACGCAGTATTTT. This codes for CASTPLGLAGGPTDTQYF.